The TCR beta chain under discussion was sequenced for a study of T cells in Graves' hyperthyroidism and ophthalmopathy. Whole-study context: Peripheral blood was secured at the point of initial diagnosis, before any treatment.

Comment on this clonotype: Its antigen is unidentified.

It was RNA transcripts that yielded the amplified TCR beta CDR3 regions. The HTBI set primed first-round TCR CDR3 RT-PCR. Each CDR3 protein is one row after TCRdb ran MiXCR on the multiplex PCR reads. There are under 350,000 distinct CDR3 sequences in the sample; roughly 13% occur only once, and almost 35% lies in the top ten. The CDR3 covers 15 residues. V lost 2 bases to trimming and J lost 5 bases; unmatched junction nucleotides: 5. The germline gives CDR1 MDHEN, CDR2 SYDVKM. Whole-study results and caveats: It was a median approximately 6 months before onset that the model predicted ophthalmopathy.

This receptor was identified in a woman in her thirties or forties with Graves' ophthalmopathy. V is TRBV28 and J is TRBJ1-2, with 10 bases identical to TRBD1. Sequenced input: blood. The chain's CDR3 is CASSLSGTGVYGYTF. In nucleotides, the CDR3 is TGTGCCAGCAGTTTAAGCGGGACAGGGGTGTATGGCTACACCTTC.